This T cell receptor beta chain was recorded in a study of CD8 T cells in Susac syndrome. Remarks on this clonotype: No antigen is known for it.

After extraction with the RNeasy kit, roughly 0.45 to 1 ug of the RNA was reverse transcribed using random hexamers. A multiplex approach, immunoSEQ multiplex PCR, amplified TCR beta CDR3 across 54 Vbeta and 13 Jbeta. TCRdb itself ran the immunoSEQ multiplex PCR reads through MiXCR, one entry per CDR3 protein. Of over 100,000 distinct CDR3 sequences in the sample, about 95% were seen once. The length of the CDR3 is 13 residues. Deletions cut 8 bases from V and 2 bases from J, with 11 bases between. The germline V gene encodes CDR1 MNHEY and CDR2 SVGAGI. Study results and caveats: The greatest CD8+ clonal expansion in Susac occurred in TEMRA cells and in active patients. Across the total CD8+ repertoires, about 15 Susac-specific public clones were detected, and across the CD8+ TEMRA repertoires, several such clones were detected.

The clonotype was recovered from a human donor with Susac syndrome. The sequenced sample was CD8+ T cells from PBMCs. The chain combines TRBV6-5 with TRBJ2-3; D tentatively reads TRBD1 or TRBD2 (5 bases each). CDR3 region: CASWGSPTDTQYF. In DNA form, the CDR3 reads TGTGCCAGCTGGGGGAGCCCCACAGATACGCAGTATTTT.